The present entry profiles one T cell receptor beta chain with its context. Original processing methods: Quantification of nucleated cells was approximated via reference gene primer amplification. The repertoire was sequenced with immunoSEQ multiplex PCR; TCRdb's copy has only in-frame clones and lacks some. The V and J calls and clone size come from that table; D and trimming were worked out from the DNA. The repertoire holds about 210,000 clones, with about 91% as singletons. The sample comes from a study of blood T cell repertoires in COVID-19. On the study more broadly: Sites in the United States, Italy and Spain provided acute and convalescent COVID-19 samples.

The sequence was obtained from a man in his thirties or forties with acute or convalescent COVID-19. The material sequenced was peripheral blood.

CDR3 DNA sequence: TGTGCCAGCAGGGACGGAGTAGGGGTGAACACTGAAGCTTTCTTT. Translating it yields CASRDGVGVNTEAFF. The chain is built from TRBV27 and TRBJ1-1; tentatively, D is TRBD1 (5 bases). V was cut by 6 bases and J by 0 bases, with 14 bases left in between. This CDR3 is 15 amino acids long. Germline CDR1 MNHEY, CDR2 SMNVEV (reference sequence).